This T cell receptor (beta chain) was captured by sequencing in a study of blood T cell repertoires in COVID-19. About the study: PBMCs, B-cell-depleted T cells, or T cells provided the cDNA or gDNA that made up the material.

In the case of this clone: Other DNA sequences in the sample encode the same CDR3.

This CDR3 is 12 amino acids long. Germline V lookup: CDR1 MNHEY, CDR2 SVGAGI. V was pared by 7 bases and J by 0 bases, with 4 bases between. TCRdb's copy holds only in-frame clones and misses some; the assay was immunoSEQ multiplex PCR. The data hold some 170,000 clones, with roughly 87% observed a single time. The material sequenced was peripheral blood. The rearrangement joins TRBV6-5 to TRBJ1-3; D unresolved. The clonotype comes from a woman aged 45-65 years with acute or convalescent COVID-19. CDR3 loop: CASTGSGNTIYF. The CDR3, as DNA: TGTGCCAGCACCGGCTCTGGAAACACCATATATTTT.